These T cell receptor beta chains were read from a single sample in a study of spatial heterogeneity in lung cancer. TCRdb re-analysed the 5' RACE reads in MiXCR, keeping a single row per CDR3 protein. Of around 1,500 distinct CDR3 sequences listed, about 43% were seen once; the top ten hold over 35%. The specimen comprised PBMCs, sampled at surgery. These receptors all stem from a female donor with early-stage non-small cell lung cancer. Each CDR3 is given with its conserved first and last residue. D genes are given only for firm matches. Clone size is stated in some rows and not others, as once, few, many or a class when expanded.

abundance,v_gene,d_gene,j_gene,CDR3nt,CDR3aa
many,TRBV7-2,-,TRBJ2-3,TGTGCCAGCAGCTTGGGGGGGGCGGCAGATACGCAGTATTTT,CASSLGGAADTQYF
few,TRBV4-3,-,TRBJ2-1,TGCGCCAGCAGCCAAGATGGCGTCGAGGGTGTAAATGAGCAGTTCTTC,CASSQDGVEGVNEQFF
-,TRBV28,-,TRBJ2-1,TGTGCCACACGAACTCCCCCTGAGCAGTTCTTC,CATRTPPEQFF
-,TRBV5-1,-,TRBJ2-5,TGCGCCAGCAGCGGGGAGGGGGCGCGAGCAGAGACCCAGTACTTC,CASSGEGARAETQYF
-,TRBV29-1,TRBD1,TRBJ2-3,TGCAGCGCCCAAGGACAGGGAATGGATACGCAGTATTTT,CSAQGQGMDTQYF
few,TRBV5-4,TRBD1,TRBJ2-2,TGTGCCAGCACCCCGGGACAGCACACCGGGGAGCTGTTTTTT,CASTPGQHTGELFF
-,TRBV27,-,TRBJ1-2,TGTGCCAGCAGTTCTGGGGCGAGTGGCTACACCTTC,CASSSGASGYTF
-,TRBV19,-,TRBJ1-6,TGTGCCAGTATGTCCGGGACTATGCATTCACCCCTCCACTTT,CASMSGTMHSPLHF
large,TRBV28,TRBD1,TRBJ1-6,TGTGCCGGTCGACAGGGAAATTCTTCACCCCTCCACTTT,CAGRQGNSSPLHF
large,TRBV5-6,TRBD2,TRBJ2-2,TGTGCCGGTTTGACTAGCGGGGGACCCACCGGGGAGCTGTTTTTT,CAGLTSGGPTGELFF
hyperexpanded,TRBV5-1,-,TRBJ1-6,TGCGCCAGCAGCTTGGCCTGGCAGGGAAATTCACCCCTCCACTTT,CASSLAWQGNSPLHF
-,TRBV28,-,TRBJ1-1,TGTGCCAGCAGTTCTAAACTGGATGCGAACACTGAAGCTTTCTTT,CASSSKLDANTEAFF
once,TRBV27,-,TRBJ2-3,TGTGCCAGCAGTTTAAGTGAAATCTCCGATACGCAGTATTTT,CASSLSEISDTQYF
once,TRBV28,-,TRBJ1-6,TGTGCCAGCAGTACCCGGGCAGCGAGCTCCTATAATTCACCCCTCCACTTT,CASSTRAASSYNSPLHF
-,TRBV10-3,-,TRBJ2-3,TGTGCCATCAGTGACTCGAGGACGGAGTCATTCACAGATACGCAGTATTTT,CAISDSRTESFTDTQYF
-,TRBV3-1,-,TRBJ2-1,TGTGCCAGCAGTAACACACCAGAGCAGTTCTTC,CASSNTPEQFF
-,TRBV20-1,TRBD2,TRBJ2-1,TGCAGTGCTAGCTGGACTAGCGTCTCCTACAATGAGCAGTTCTTC,CSASWTSVSYNEQFF
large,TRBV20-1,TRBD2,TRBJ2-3,TGCAGTGCTAGAGGAGAAGGCTTTAGCGGGGGGGCCCGAGATACGCAGTATTTT,CSARGEGFSGGARDTQYF
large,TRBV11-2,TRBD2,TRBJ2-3,TGTGCCAGCAGATCGGCTGCGGGGGGCACAGATACGCAGTATTTT,CASRSAAGGTDTQYF
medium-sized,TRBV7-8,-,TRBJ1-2,TGTGCCAGCAGCTTAGCGCTCACAGATTATGGCTACACCTTC,CASSLALTDYGYTF
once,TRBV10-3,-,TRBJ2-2,TGTGCCATCAGTGAGCGAGAAATGGGCACCGGGGAGCTGTTTTTT,CAISEREMGTGELFF
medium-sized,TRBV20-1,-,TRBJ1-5,TGCAGTGCTAAGGCAGAATCCTTTAGCAATCAGCCCCAGCATTTT,CSAKAESFSNQPQHF
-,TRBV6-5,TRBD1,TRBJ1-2,TGTGCCAGCAGTTCCGAGGACAGGGGCAACTATGGCTACACCTTC,CASSSEDRGNYGYTF
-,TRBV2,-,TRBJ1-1,TGTGCCAGCAGGACAGTTAACACTGAAGCTTTCTTT,CASRTVNTEAFF
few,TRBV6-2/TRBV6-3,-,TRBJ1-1,TGTGCCAGCAGACGGAAACAGAGGCCTTATGAAGCTTTCTTT,CASRRKQRPYEAFF
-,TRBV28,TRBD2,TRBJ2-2,TGTGCCAGCAGCTCCCCGGGACTAGGTTTTGGAGGAGCCGGGGAGCTGTTTTTT,CASSSPGLGFGGAGELFF
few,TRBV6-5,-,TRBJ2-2,TGTGCCAGCAGGCGCGGGGCAGAGGCCGGGGAGCTGTTTTTT,CASRRGAEAGELFF
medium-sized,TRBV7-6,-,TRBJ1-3,TGTGCCAGCAGCTTAGACAGAAGCTCTGGAAACACCATATATTTT,CASSLDRSSGNTIYF
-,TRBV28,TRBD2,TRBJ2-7,TGTGCCAGCAGTTTAAGGGACTACCTCTCCTACGAGCAGTACTTC,CASSLRDYLSYEQYF
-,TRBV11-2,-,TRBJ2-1,TGTGCCAGCAGCTTAGTCGCCTACAATGAGCAGTTCTTC,CASSLVAYNEQFF
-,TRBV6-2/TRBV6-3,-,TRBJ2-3,TGTGCCAGCACCCGGGACTTTACAGATACGCAGTATTTT,CASTRDFTDTQYF
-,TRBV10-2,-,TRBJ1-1,TGCGCCAGCAGTATACAGGGAATCGTCACTGAAGCTTTCTTT,CASSIQGIVTEAFF
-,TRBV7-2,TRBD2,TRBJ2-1,TGTGCCAGCTTCCCGGGGATAGCGGGAATTTTTTTGAACATGGCCAATGAGCAGTTCTTC,CASFPGIAGIFLNMANEQFF
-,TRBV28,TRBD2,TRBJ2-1,TGTGCCAGCAGCTGGGGACTAGCGGGAGTAAGAGAGCAGTTCTTC,CASSWGLAGVREQFF
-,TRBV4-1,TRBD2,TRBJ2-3,TGCGCCAGCAGCCTTACTGGAGGGTCCGGGACTAGCGGGATCCCTAGCACAGATACGCAGTATTTT,CASSLTGGSGTSGIPSTDTQYF
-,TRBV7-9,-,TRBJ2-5,TGTGCCAGCAGCCCCAGATCCCCCGGGGGAGAGACCCAGTACTTC,CASSPRSPGGETQYF
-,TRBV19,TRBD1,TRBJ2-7,TGTGCCAGTAGTACAGACAGGGCCTACGAGCAGTACTTC,CASSTDRAYEQYF
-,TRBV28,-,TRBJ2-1,TGTGCCAGCAGCCTGCATGTGACGCAGTTCTTC,CASSLHVTQFF